These 21 T cell receptor beta chains originate from one sample sequenced in a study of shared clonotypes between healthy human individuals. Produced via immunoSEQ multiplex PCR; TCRdb's table is partial and in-frame only. The sample has 2 million to 2.5 million clones, under 97% seen once. The sample taken for sequencing was naive CD4+ T cells sorted from blood. The sample's subset: CD45RA+ positively selected. The receptors here all came from a man between 18 and 29 years old in good health.

This clone was counted once. The chain employs TRBV11-1 and TRBJ2-7; D ambiguous. Per germline, CDR1 SGHAT and CDR2 FQDESV (reference sequence). The length of the CDR3 is 14 residues. Trimming cost V 5 bases and J 3 bases, with 14 bases left between them. In DNA, the CDR3 is TGTGCCAGCAGCCAAGTTGCCGGGTTCTACGAGCAGTACTTC. This translates into CASSQVAGFYEQYF.

The chain couples TRBV6-1 to TRBJ1-1; TRBD1 aligns across 7 bases. Looked up from germline, CDR1 is MNHNS and CDR2 is SASEGT. The V gene end was trimmed by 7 bases and the J gene end by 4 bases; junction bases not matched to a gene: 9. The CDR3 is 14 residues long. DNA of the CDR3: TGTGCCAGCATTTTCGACAGGGCCGCCACTGAAGCTTTCTTT. Protein: CASIFDRAATEAFF.

This chain links TRBV6-1 with TRBJ1-2, with D possibly matching TRBD1 (5 bases). CDR3 length: 11 residues. Germline V gives CDR1 MNHNS, CDR2 SASEGT. V gave up 8 bases and J gave up 8 bases, with 12 bases separating them. The CDR3 nucleotides are TGTGCCAGCTTGGGACCTGGAGGCTACACCTTC. It encodes CASLGPGGYTF.

The V and J genes are TRBV30 and TRBJ1-1; 8 positions agree with TRBD1. Germline-derived CDR1 and CDR2 are GTSNPN and SVGIG (reference sequence). The V and J ends lost 5 bases and 0 bases, in that order; junction bases with no gene match: 8. The CDR3 spans 15 residues. CDR3 DNA: TGTGCCTGGGCAACGGGACAGGCGATGAACACTGAAGCTTTCTTT. Its protein product is CAWATGQAMNTEAFF.

This chain uses TRBV5-1 with TRBJ1-5; perhaps TRBD1 as D (6 bases). Germline CDR1 reads SGHRS; CDR2 reads YFSETQ. The length of the CDR3 is 15 residues. V dropped 3 bases and J dropped 4 bases, with 14 bases sitting between them. The CDR3 here is CASSSEGQGNQPQHF. CDR3 coding DNA: TGCGCCAGCAGCTCCGAAGGGCAGGGGAATCAGCCCCAGCATTTT.

This rearrangement joins TRBV4-1 to TRBJ2-2; tentative D call: TRBD2 (6 bases). The CDR3 runs to 14 residues. The germline V gene encodes CDR1 MGHRA and CDR2 YSYEKL. V was cut by 6 bases and J by 6 bases, with 14 bases left in between. The CDR3 region is CASRQPGGPGELFF. CDR3 DNA: TGCGCCAGCAGGCAACCCGGGGGTCCCGGGGAGCTGTTTTTT.

CDR3 nucleotides: TGTGCCTGGAGCCCAGGGACCACTGAAGCTTTCTTT. This gives the protein CAWSPGTTEAFF. J is TRBJ1-1 and V is TRBV30; possible D gene TRBD1, 5 bases. The CDR3 has 12 amino acids. V dropped 3 bases and J dropped 4 bases, with 9 bases sitting between them. CDR1 GTSNPN and CDR2 SVGIG come from the germline V gene (reference sequence).

The CDR3 loop is CASSAQGKAEAFF. Here the CDR3 DNA reads TGTGCCAGCAGCGCACAGGGGAAGGCTGAAGCTTTCTTT. V is TRBV6-1 and J is TRBJ1-1; 7 bases are shared with TRBD1. The V gene end was trimmed by 6 bases and the J gene end by 6 bases; junction bases not matched to a gene: 7. The CDR3 is 13 residues long. Germline-derived CDR1 and CDR2 are MNHNS and SASEGT.

The genes are TRBV6-1 and TRBJ2-7, with TRBD2 matching 9 bases. The V and J ends lost 7 bases and 2 bases, in that order; junction bases with no gene match: 6. This CDR3 comprises 14 residues. Germline V gene data show CDR1 as MNHNS and CDR2 as SASEGT. The CDR3 sequence is CASIWTSVPYEQYF. CDR3 coding DNA: TGTGCCAGCATTTGGACTAGCGTCCCCTACGAGCAGTACTTC.

This chain joins TRBV5-6 and TRBJ1-6; D may be TRBD1 (5 bases). The germline gives CDR1 SGHDT, CDR2 YYEEEE. The V and J ends lost 3 bases and 5 bases respectively, with 18 bases between them. The CDR3 contains 17 residues. Here the CDR3 reads CASSSRVPGRNNSPLHF. Here the CDR3 DNA reads TGTGCCAGCAGCTCTCGTGTTCCGGGACGGAATAATTCACCCCTCCACTTT.

The chain is built from TRBV28 and TRBJ1-2; D call uncertain. Trimming stripped 0 bases from V and 2 bases from J, with 10 bases between. CDR3 length equals 15 residues. Germline V gene sequence: CDR1 MDHEN, CDR2 SYDVKM. This chain's CDR3 is CASSLWGAGNYGYTF. In DNA, the CDR3 is TGTGCCAGCAGTTTATGGGGTGCCGGGAACTATGGCTACACCTTC.

The rearrangement joins TRBV30 to TRBJ2-2; TRBD1 aligns across 10 bases. The ends lost 6 bases at V and 5 bases at J; junction bases unmatched: 9. There are 15 residues in the CDR3. From germline, CDR1 is GTSNPN and CDR2 SVGIG (reference sequence). CDR3 bases: TGTGCCTGCTTCCGGGACAGGGGTTGGACCGGGGAGCTGTTTTTT. It translates to CACFRDRGWTGELFF. Full variable domain (remainder filled in from reference TRBV30 and TRBJ2-2): SQTIHQWPATLVQPVGSPLSLECTVEGTSNPNLYWYRQAAGRGLQLLFYSVGIGQISSEVPQNLSASRPQDRQFILSSKKLLLSDSGFYLCACFRDRGWTGELFFGEGSRLTVL.

The J gene is TRBJ2-7, the V gene TRBV7-9, with a weak D call TRBD1 (8 bases). V lost 11 bases and J lost 3, with 17 bases in between. Germline CDR1 is SEHNR and CDR2 is FQNEAQ (reference sequence). The CDR3 loop spans 13 amino acids. Here the CDR3 reads CASTGGEGYEQYF. CDR3 bases: TGTGCCTCCACAGGGGGGGAAGGCTACGAGCAGTACTTC.

The rearrangement joins TRBV6-1 to TRBJ1-4; D unresolved. This CDR3 has 11 amino acids. Trimming stripped 7 bases from V and 8 bases from J, with 8 bases between. Per the germline V gene, CDR1 is MNHNS and CDR2 is SASEGT. For the CDR3, the DNA is TGTGCCAGCACGGGGTCGGAAAAACTGTTTTTT. Residues: CASTGSEKLFF.

This chain links TRBV25-1 with TRBJ1-2; D gene ambiguous. Germline loops: CDR1 MGHDK, CDR2 SYGVNS. The CDR3 covers 13 residues. V was cut by 2 bases and J by 4 bases, with 8 bases left in between. The CDR3 region has the DNA TGTGCCAGCAGTGAACCGGGAATCTATGGCTACACCTTC. It yields the protein CASSEPGIYGYTF.

V gene TRBV7-2 combines with J gene TRBJ1-6; D is possibly TRBD1 (6 bases). The germline CDR1 and CDR2 sequences are SGHTA and FQGNSA. The CDR3 extends over 17 amino acids. Trimming shortened V by 5 bases and J by 1 base, and 15 bases separated the two germline ends. This CDR3 reads CASSPGQGRSYNSPLHF. The CDR3 DNA reads TGTGCCAGCAGCCCCGGGCAGGGGAGGTCCTATAATTCACCCCTCCACTTT.

The chain employs TRBV6-1 and TRBJ2-7, with TRBD1 identical over 8 bases. Germline CDR1 and CDR2: MNHNS and SASEGT. The CDR3 totals 14 residues. V was pared by 7 bases and J by 3 bases, with 8 bases of the junction left unmatched. The CDR3: CASIRTGKGYEQYF. Here the CDR3 DNA reads TGTGCCAGCATCCGGACAGGGAAAGGCTACGAGCAGTACTTC.

V and J are TRBV19 and TRBJ2-1; TRBD2 might be the D (6 bases). Per germline, CDR1 LNHDA and CDR2 SQIVND (reference sequence). The CDR3 is 16 amino acids. Deletions cut 3 bases from V and 7 bases from J, with 19 bases between. CDR3 DNA: TGTGCCAGTAGTATTGGTCGAGCGGGCCTGGGGAATGAGCAGTTCTTC. As protein: CASSIGRAGLGNEQFF.

The chain employs TRBV5-6 and TRBJ1-1, with D hard to call. Trimming left V 2 bases short and J 1 base short, with 6 bases between. Per germline, CDR1 SGHDT and CDR2 YYEEEE. The CDR3 length is 13 residues. The CDR3 here is CASSLQPNTEAFF. CDR3 bases: TGTGCCAGCAGCTTACAGCCGAACACTGAAGCTTTCTTT.

J is TRBJ1-1 and V is TRBV6-1, with 10 positions matching TRBD1. The CDR3 spans 15 residues. V dropped 1 base and J dropped 4; count of bases not matched to a gene: 3. Per germline, CDR1 MNHNS and CDR2 SASEGT. The DNA for the CDR3 is TGTGCCAGCAGTGAAGGGACAGGGGGTCGCACTGAAGCTTTCTTT. Translating gives CASSEGTGGRTEAFF.

This sequence joins TRBV6-1 and TRBJ2-5; 8 bases agree with TRBD2. Germline V gene lookup returns CDR1 MNHNS and CDR2 SASEGT. Losses at the gene ends were 1 base for V and 4 bases for J; bases not matched to a gene: 11. This CDR3 is 17 amino acids long. The CDR3 protein is CASSEGERGPDLETQYF. The CDR3 nucleotides read TGTGCCAGCAGTGAAGGGGAGCGGGGGCCCGATTTAGAGACCCAGTACTTC.